A single sample is the source of the 6 T cell receptor beta chains below, sequenced in a study of shared clonotypes between healthy human individuals. Sequencing was performed with immunoSEQ multiplex PCR; in TCRdb, only in-frame clones are kept and a portion is missing. The top ten hold approximately 1.5% of the sample, which has about 1 million clones, about 76% seen once. Sequencing used memory CD4+ T cells sorted from blood. As for subset: CD45RA-negative fraction. The receptor set was obtained from a man aged 18-30 years in good health.

This clone was seen a single time. V and J are TRBV19 and TRBJ2-7; D ambiguous. CDR1 and CDR2 (germline): LNHDA, SQIVND (reference sequence). The CDR3 is 14 residues long. The V and J ends lost 6 bases and 2 bases respectively, with 14 bases between them. The CDR3 loop reads CASRPDPSAYEQYF. The CDR3 DNA follows: TGTGCCAGTAGGCCAGACCCGAGTGCCTACGAGCAGTACTTC.

This clone was seen a few times. V and J are TRBV5-4 and TRBJ2-5; the match to TRBD2 covers 10 bases. CDR1 and CDR2 (germline): SGHNT, YYREEE (reference sequence). V shed 0 bases and J 2 bases; nucleotides not matched to a gene: 7. The CDR3 is made up of 17 amino acids. The CDR3 loop reads CASSLAERGGLQETQYF. The DNA for the CDR3 is TGTGCCAGCAGCTTGGCGGAGCGGGGGGGGTTACAAGAGACCCAGTACTTC.

This clone was seen only a few times. In nucleotides, the CDR3 is TGTGCCAGCTCACTTTACAGGGGGGATCAGCCCCAGCATTTT. Translated, it gives CASSLYRGDQPQHF. The chain links TRBV18 to TRBJ1-5; 8 nucleotides align to TRBD1. Looked up from germline, CDR1 is KGHSH and CDR2 is LQKENI. The CDR3 is 14 residues long. The junction had 4 bases not matched to a gene; V was cut back by 4 bases and J by 5 bases.

Remarks on this clone: The sample contains more than one DNA sequence encoding this CDR3. The rearrangement links TRBV20-1 to TRBJ2-5; D unresolved. The germline CDR1 and CDR2 sequences are DFQATT and SNEGSKA (reference sequence). V was shortened by 3 bases and J by 3 bases, with 2 bases between the two germline ends. The CDR3 extends over 10 amino acids. The CDR3: CSASEETQYF. The CDR3 nucleotides are TGCAGTGCTAGCGAAGAGACCCAGTACTTC.

The chain employs TRBV30 and TRBJ1-3; 8 bases fit TRBD1. The CDR3 covers 13 residues. Germline CDR1 GTSNPN, CDR2 SVGIG (reference sequence). J was trimmed by 3 bases and V by 8 bases; bases with no gene match: 6. The CDR3 nucleotides read TGTGCCGGACCGACAGGGGATGGAAACACCATATATTTT. Translation: CAGPTGDGNTIYF.

Only a few counts were recorded for this clone. The chain recombines TRBV9 with TRBJ1-6, with a tentative D call TRBD1 (5 bases). Trimming took off 4 bases at V and 9 bases at J, with 20 bases between the two ends. From germline, CDR1 is SGDLS and CDR2 YYNGEE. The CDR3 runs 16 residues. CDR3 sequence (DNA): TGTGCCAGCAGCCTCCCCCGGCCCCAGGGAGGTTCACCCCTCCACTTT. This sequence encodes CASSLPRPQGGSPLHF.